This T cell receptor beta chain was sequenced during a study of T cells in Graves' hyperthyroidism and ophthalmopathy. In this sample, this clonotype is large. What it binds is not known. In making diagnoses, clinical symptoms, serum thyroxine and TRAb, thyroid ultrasound and orbital computed tomography were all used. Findings and limits, study-wide: The blood repertoire included most of the expanded thyroid clonotypes above 0.001.

Amplification of TCR beta CDR3 regions used RNA as the template. An initial round of RT-PCR targeting the TCR CDR3 relied on the HTBI primer set. TCRdb re-derived calls from the multiplex PCR reads in MiXCR, one entry per CDR3 protein. This sample carries tens of thousands of distinct CDR3 sequences, approximately 58% of them seen once, and the ten largest clones take more than 30%. The CDR3 consists of 15 residues. The ends lost 7 bases at V and 4 bases at J; junction bases unmatched: 9. Germline V gene sequence: CDR1 SNHLY, CDR2 FYNNEI. The gene calls are TRBV2 and TRBJ1-5; 8 bases match TRBD1. What was sequenced was peripheral blood or thyroid tissue (not recorded which). This receptor was taken from a man between 18 and 35 years old with Graves' hyperthyroidism. As DNA, the CDR3 is TGTGCCAGCAAGACCGGGACAGGCCTGAATCAGCCCCAGCATTTT. Its translation: CASKTGTGLNQPQHF.